This T cell receptor (beta chain) was captured by sequencing in a study of beta chain features in type 1 diabetes. Study overall: All samples together contributed approximately 100 million sorted cells for examination. Findings and caveats of the study: Since sequencing was performed on cDNA, cells with high TCR expression could be over-represented. In every one of the four CD4+ subsets, TCRB CDR3s were moderately but significantly shorter in Type 1 diabetes patients.

Trimming shortened V by 4 bases and J by 6 bases, and 6 bases separated the two germline ends. The CDR3 is 11 residues long. Germline loops: CDR1 SGDLS, CDR2 YYNGEE. Sequencing targeted expressed TCRB transcripts, as all isolated RNA had been reverse transcribed. A few million reads, on average, came from each naive, central memory and regulatory T cell sample. Method: immunoSEQ multiplex PCR; TCRdb's copy keeps in-frame clones and lacks some. This table holds some 170,000 clones, roughly 59% found once. Points on this clone: Its antigen is undetermined.

Sorting based on CD45RO/CCR7/CD25/CD127/CD95/CD27 separated CD4+ naive, central memory, regulatory and stem cell-like memory cells. The V and J genes are TRBV9 and TRBJ2-3; D gene unclear. The source is a man between 25 and 39 years old with type 1 diabetes. Sequences were obtained from naive CD4+ T cells from blood. CDR3 in amino acids: CASSSADTQYF. The CDR3 region has the DNA TGTGCCAGCAGCTCCGCCGATACGCAGTATTTT.